Listed here is a single T cell receptor beta chain. The clone's antigen remains unknown. The read finishes 3 residues shy of the CDR3 end, and the germline J gene is used to complete it. Every participant had a single incident cervical HPV16 infection, and women with prevalent HPV16 infections were excluded. Cervical HPV DNA was detected by MY09/MY11 PCR and genotyped by dot-blot hybridization. More than 14 mL of heparinized blood was centrifuged, after which the buffy coat was aliquoted, frozen at -30 degrees C, and then stored at -80 degrees C. Genomic DNA was extracted from buffy coat specimens using QIAGEN kits. The immunoSEQ assay used multiplex PCR to amplify TCR beta CDR3 regions from an average of around 1,200 ng of genomic DNA per sample. The assay corrected primer bias using a complete synthetic TCR repertoire to establish an amplification baseline. The amplicons were sequenced on the Illumina platform. For the original study's pipeline: Sequences were error-corrected by clustering with frequency ratios and a modified nearest-neighbor algorithm, then analyzed in the immunoSEQ Analyzer with IMGT gene definitions. TCR richness and evenness were averaged over 20 rarefaction repeats at each rarefaction depth, excluding samples with fewer sequences than the depth. Wilcoxon rank sum tests with FDR correction were used to compare relative abundances of V, D and J genes between the groups. Blinded duplicates gave an intraclass correlation of roughly 96% for TCR richness and an average of 76.4% across roughly 69 gene segments. TCRdb took this table from immuneACCESS and kept in-frame rearrangements with V and J called. Such tables lack part of the clones; where checked against another copy, unresolved V genes explain under half of the gap, and the rest is unexplained. Clone size and the V and J calls come from that table; the DNA yielded D and trimming. The sample's table lists a count of under 50,000 clones. The ten top clones hold approximately 1% of the sample.

These data belong to a study of T cells in women clearing cervical HPV infection (dated by TCRdb to the late 2010s). Concerning the study at large: Cases were about two dozen women with histologically confirmed HPV16-related CIN3 or worse, including a couple of invasive cancers. Controls were 25 to 30 women whose single incident HPV16 infection cleared within 12 months without precancer or cancer developing. The parent cohort enrolled 10,000 to 11,000 women aged 18 or older in Guanacaste, Costa Rica, in about 1992 to 1994 and followed the women for approximately seven years. Cases were matched to controls by age within five years and by the year the sample was collected. HLA typing was available for only a few women, so HLA type could not be excluded as a confounder. Cases had a median age of about 34 years and controls had a median age of around 40, with no significant differences in baseline characteristics. Five blinded duplicates per group were added as quality controls, giving 60 or so samples: some 50 participants and 10 replicates. For cases, a median interval of approximately 140 days, with an interquartile range of roughly 85 to 220 days, was observed between lesion detection and blood sampling. Nested within Costa Rica's Guanacaste HPV Natural History Study, an exploratory proof-of-principle case-control study compared TCR repertoires across cervical HPV16 outcomes. Blood from cases was drawn at the visit where the lesion was first identified, while blood from controls was drawn once the infection was no longer detected. Results the study describes overall, beyond this receptor: TCR repertoire richness was significantly higher in CIN3+ cases than in controls across sequencing depths, while evenness did not differ. By combining richness with V gene abundances, random forest classifiers separated cases from controls with an estimated AUC of 0.75 to 0.9. The cross-sectional design could not show whether associations preceded infection or resulted from it; effector/memory subsets and HPV-specific T cells were not isolated. T-cell numbers per sample were unknown, so richness differences could reflect varying T-cell content rather than repertoire biology. Cases had lower TRBV6-7 relative abundance than controls (about 0.1% versus 0.15%; Bonferroni P = 0.0008).

The CDR3 runs 13 amino acids, cysteine and phenylalanine included. The CDR3 was read in part: 30 bases, with the frame set at base 1. Trimming takes 10 bases from V and 3 bases from J, and the germline ends sit 14 bases apart. CDR1 and CDR2 are read off the germline V gene as ENHRY and SYGVKD. Sequencing was carried out using blood buffy coat. The sequence was obtained from a woman aged 18-69 years with a cervical HPV16 infection that either progressed to CIN3+ or cleared (not recorded which). The chain links TRBV10-3 with TRBJ2-3; tentative D gene TRBD2, with 5 bases matching. The CDR3 DNA, read in part, is TGTGCCAGTGGCGGGCAGCAAACAGATACG. It translates to CASGGQQTDT. The entire CDR3 reads CASGGQQTDTQYF.